This T cell receptor (beta chain) comes out of a study of pediatric ulcerative colitis. Profiling relied on immunoSEQ multiplex PCR, and the TCRdb table lists in-frame clones only, not all of them. The sample consists of over 15,000 clones, 70% to 85% of them appearing once. One to two pinch biopsies were taken from the rectum during colonoscopy. Trimming removed 2 bases from V and 5 bases from J, with 16 bases in between. This CDR3 region has 15 residues. Germline CDR1 is SGDLS and CDR2 is YYNGEE. General observations from the study: Two rectal CDR3 clonotypes occurred in all ulcerative colitis patients. Blood-rectal clonal overlap within each person was significantly higher in ulcerative colitis patients than controls. Rectal pinch biopsies may include blood-derived T cells.

To note about this clone: Its antigen is unidentified.

Sequencing used gut tissue. The rearrangement links TRBV9 to TRBJ1-2; D is possibly TRBD1 (5 bases). The sequence was obtained from a boy aged 10-17 years with moderate ulcerative colitis. CDR3 sequence reads: CASSVSSGTRYGYTF. CDR3 sequence (DNA): TGTGCCAGCAGCGTGTCGTCGGGGACCCGATATGGCTACACCTTC.